The 16 T cell receptor beta chains below all came from one sample that was sequenced in a study of T cells in Graves' hyperthyroidism and ophthalmopathy. TCR beta CDR3 region amplification was performed from RNA transcripts. During a first-round RT-PCR of the TCR CDR3, the HTBI primer set was used. TCRdb passed the multiplex PCR reads through MiXCR, listing each CDR3 protein once. This sample has 700,000 to 950,000 distinct CDR3 sequences; just over 35% occur once, and the top ten carry less than 40%. The specimen sequenced was blood. The receptor source for this set is a woman aged 40 to 49 with Graves' hyperthyroidism.

This clonotype was seen at least ten times. The rearrangement links TRBV15 to TRBJ1-1; D is uncertain. The ends were cut back, 2 bases at V and 4 bases at J, with 5 bases in the middle. CDR1 LNHNV and CDR2 YYDKDF come from the germline V gene (reference sequence). The CDR3 length is 12 residues. The CDR3 here is CATSRTSTEAFF. The CDR3 DNA is TGTGCCACCAGCAGAACAAGCACTGAAGCTTTCTTT.

This clonotype has a count of ten or more. The chain couples TRBV7-2 to TRBJ1-6; 11 bases are shared with TRBD1. This CDR3 is 15 amino acids long. J lost 10 bases, V lost 5 bases, and 7 bases had no gene match. Germline CDR1 reads SGHTA; CDR2 reads FQGNSA. The CDR3 nucleotides are TGTGCCAGCAGCCTCTGGACAGGGGGCTTATCACCCCTCCACTTT. It encodes CASSLWTGGLSPLHF.

Remarks on this clonotype: A single base separates this from a much larger clone, so it may be a read error. The chain has TRBV12-3 or TRBV12-4 and TRBJ1-5; unclear D gene. This CDR3 is 15 amino acids long. V lost 1 base and J lost 7, with 14 bases in between. The CDR3 region is CASSLGEEVRQPQHF. In nucleotides, the CDR3 is TGTGCCAGCAGTTTAGGGGAGGAGGTACGGCAGCCCCAGCATTTT.

This sequence joins TRBV2 and TRBJ2-5; D may match TRBD1 or TRBD2 (5 bases each). Germline V gene lookup returns CDR1 SNHLY and CDR2 FYNNEI. The V end lost 6 bases, the J end lost 4 bases, and 9 bases lay between the germline ends. The length of the CDR3 is 12 residues. CDR3 in amino acids: CASRDGTETQYF. CDR3 nucleotide sequence: TGTGCCAGCAGGGACGGGACAGAGACCCAGTACTTC.

The V and J genes are TRBV27 and TRBJ1-1; D ambiguous. The CDR3 is 13 residues long. Germline V gene lookup returns CDR1 MNHEY and CDR2 SMNVEV (reference sequence). V shed 3 bases and J shed 1 base, with 6 bases lying between them. The CDR3 sequence is CASSFARNTEAFF. CDR3 bases: TGTGCCAGCAGTTTTGCACGGAACACTGAAGCTTTCTTT.

At least ten counts were recorded for this clonotype. The chain couples TRBV20-1 to TRBJ1-5; 8 bases fit TRBD1. Germline V gene sequence: CDR1 DFQATT, CDR2 SNEGSKA (reference sequence). The CDR3 length is 15 residues. The trim removed 1 base at V and 0 bases at J, leaving 2 bases unmatched. CDR3 sequence (DNA): TGCAGTGCTAGAGGACAGGGGAATAGCAATCAGCCCCAGCATTTT. Translating it yields CSARGQGNSNQPQHF.

Only a few counts were recorded for this clonotype. The chain joins TRBV20-1 to TRBJ2-5; D is perhaps TRBD1 or TRBD2 (5 bases each). Germline values: CDR1 DFQATT, CDR2 SNEGSKA (reference sequence). The CDR3 spans 15 residues. Trimming cost V 2 bases and J 4 bases, with 17 bases left between them. Here the CDR3 reads CSARSGGSLVETQYF. The CDR3 DNA sequence: TGCAGTGCTAGATCTGGGGGTAGTTTAGTAGAGACCCAGTACTTC.

This clonotype was seen only a few times. The V call is TRBV5-1, the J call TRBJ2-7; weak D call: TRBD1 (5 bases). The CDR3 is 16 residues long. V was cut by 2 bases and J by 3 bases, with 18 bases left in between. Germline loops: CDR1 SGHRS, CDR2 YFSETQ. The CDR3 reads CASSLEGTGWNYEQYF. The CDR3 DNA sequence: TGCGCCAGCAGCTTAGAAGGAACAGGCTGGAACTACGAGCAGTACTTC.

The chain carries TRBV4-1 and TRBJ1-6, with D possibly TRBD1 on 5 matching bases. This CDR3 spans 16 amino acids. V shed 3 bases and J shed 7 bases, with 16 bases lying between them. The germline V gene has CDR1 MGHRA and CDR2 YSYEKL. CDR3 in amino acids: CASSQSSGRENSPLHF. CDR3 nucleotides: TGCGCCAGCAGCCAGAGCTCGGGACGGGAGAATTCACCCCTCCACTTT.

The chain joins TRBV11-2 to TRBJ2-5, with a weak D call TRBD2 (7 bases). The DNA end is more similar to TRBJ2-1, so the J call may be wrong. This CDR3 comprises 13 residues. CDR1 is SGHAT and CDR2 is FQNNGV in the germline V gene. For the CDR3, the DNA is TGTGCCAGCAGCTTAGCGGGGGGCCATGAGCAGTTCTTC. Its translation: CASSLAGGHEQFF.

This chain joins TRBV7-9 and TRBJ1-3, with D perhaps TRBD1 (6 bases). CDR1 and CDR2 (germline): SEHNR, FQNEAQ (reference sequence). Trimming left V 4 bases short and J 0 bases short, with 16 bases between. This CDR3 has 17 amino acids. CDR3 bases: TGTGCCAGCAGCTCTACTCAGGGGATCCTCTCTGGAAACACCATATATTTT. Protein: CASSSTQGILSGNTIYF. Variable domain in full (rest from reference TRBV7-9 and TRBJ1-3): DTGVSQNPRHKITKRGQNVTFRCDPISEHNRLYWYRQTLGQGPEFLTYFQNEAQLEKSRLLSDRFSAERPKGSFSTLEIQRTEQGDSAMYLCASSSTQGILSGNTIYFGEGSWLTVV.

This clonotype was detected many times. This rearrangement joins TRBV24-1 to TRBJ2-2, with D unresolved. V shed 9 bases and J shed 2 bases, with 6 bases lying between them. The length of the CDR3 is 12 residues. Looked up from germline, CDR1 is KGHDR and CDR2 is SFDVKD. The DNA of the CDR3 is TGTGCCACCGAAGGTAACACCGGGGAGCTGTTTTTT. Translating gives CATEGNTGELFF.

As concerns this clonotype: A read error may explain this, as a much larger clone is one base away. The V and J genes are TRBV2 and TRBJ2-5; 10 positions agree with TRBD1. The CDR3 length is 16 residues. Germline CDR1 SNHLY, CDR2 FYNNEI. J was trimmed by 5 bases and V by 5 bases; bases with no gene match: 11. The CDR3 DNA follows: TGTGCCAGCAGTCCCGGGACAGGGGAGGCTCGGGAGACCCAGTACTTC. This translates into CASSPGTGEARETQYF.

In this sample, this clonotype turned up once. Germline and junction disagree at one end, which may indicate a read error. The gene calls are TRBV29-1 and TRBJ1-2, with TRBD1 matching 7 bases. The CDR3 loop spans 15 amino acids. Germline CDR1 is SQVTM and CDR2 is ANQGSEA. CDR3 region: CSALKQGSEDHGNTF. In nucleotides, the CDR3 is TGCAGCGCCCTTAAACAGGGGTCTGAGGACCATGGCAACACCTTC.

Regarding this clonotype: One end of the junction does not line up with germline, which may come from a read error. The J gene is TRBJ2-6, the V gene TRBV29-1; D remains unclear. CDR1 is SQVTM and CDR2 is ANQGSEA in the germline V gene. This CDR3 has 10 amino acids. CDR3 nucleotides: TGCAGCGTTGGGGACAACGTCCTGACTTTC. It encodes CSVGDNVLTF.

This clonotype turned up a few times. This chain uses TRBV6-5 with TRBJ2-5, with TRBD2 matching over 10 bases. The germline V gene encodes CDR1 MNHEY and CDR2 SVGAGI. The junction had 1 base not matched to a gene; V was cut back by 4 bases and J by 2 bases. CDR3 length: 14 residues. The CDR3 loop reads CASSLLAGQETQYF. Written as DNA, the CDR3 is TGTGCCAGCAGTTTACTAGCGGGGCAAGAGACCCAGTACTTC.